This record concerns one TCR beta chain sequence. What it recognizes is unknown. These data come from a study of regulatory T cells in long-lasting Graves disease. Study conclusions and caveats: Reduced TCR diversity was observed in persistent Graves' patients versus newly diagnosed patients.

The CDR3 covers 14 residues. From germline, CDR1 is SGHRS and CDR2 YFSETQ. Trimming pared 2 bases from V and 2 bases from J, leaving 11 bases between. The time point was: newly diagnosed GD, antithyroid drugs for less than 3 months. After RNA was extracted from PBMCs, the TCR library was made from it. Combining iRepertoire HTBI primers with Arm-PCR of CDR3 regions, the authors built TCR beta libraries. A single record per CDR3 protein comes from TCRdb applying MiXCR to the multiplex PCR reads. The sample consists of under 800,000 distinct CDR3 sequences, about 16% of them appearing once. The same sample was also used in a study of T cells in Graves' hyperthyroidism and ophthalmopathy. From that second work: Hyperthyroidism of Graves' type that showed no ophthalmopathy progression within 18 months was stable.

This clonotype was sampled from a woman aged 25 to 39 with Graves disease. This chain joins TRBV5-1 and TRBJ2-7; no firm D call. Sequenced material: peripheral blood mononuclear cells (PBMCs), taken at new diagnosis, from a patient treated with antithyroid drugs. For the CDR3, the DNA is TGCGCCAGCAGCTTCTCGGAACCGACCTACGAGCAGTACTTC. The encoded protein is CASSFSEPTYEQYF.